This T cell receptor (beta chain) appears in the sequencing data of a study of monozygotic twins with inflammatory bowel disease. The study, taken as a whole, reports: The study supported no single strong signal or clonotype linked to IBD.

Germline CDR1 reads KGHDR; CDR2 reads SFDVKD. This CDR3 has 16 residues. TCRdb reprocessed the 5' RACE reads, keeping one entry per CDR3 protein, no DNA. The listing contains 330,000 or so distinct CDR3 sequences. On this clonotype itself: Antigen unknown.

This chain links TRBV24-1 with TRBJ2-1; TCRdb outputs TRBD2, but without DNA this stays unchecked. The sequence came from a human donor with ulcerative colitis or Crohn's disease, or a healthy co-twin of an affected twin (not recorded which). The sequenced sample was blood. This CDR3 reads CATSDSRTSGTNEQFF.